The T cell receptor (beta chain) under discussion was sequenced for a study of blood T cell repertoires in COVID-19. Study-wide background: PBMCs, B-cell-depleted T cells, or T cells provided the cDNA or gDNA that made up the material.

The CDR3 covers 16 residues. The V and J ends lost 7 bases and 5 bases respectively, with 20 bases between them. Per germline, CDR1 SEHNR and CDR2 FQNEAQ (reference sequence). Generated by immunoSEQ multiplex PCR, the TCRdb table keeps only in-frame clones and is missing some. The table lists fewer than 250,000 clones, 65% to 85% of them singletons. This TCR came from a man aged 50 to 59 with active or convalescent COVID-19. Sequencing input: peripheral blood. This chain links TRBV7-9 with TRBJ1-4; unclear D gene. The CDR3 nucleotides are TGTGCCAGCAACGAAATCGGTAGCACCTTAAATGAAAAACTGTTTTTT. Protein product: CASNEIGSTLNEKLFF.